This T cell receptor (beta chain) emerged from a study of T cells after yellow fever vaccination (dated by TCRdb to between 2018 and 2020). Describing the broader study: The SMART-Seq v4 Ultra Low Input RNA kit was used to prepare libraries from fractions with low cell numbers. To follow T-cell clones before and after primary and booster YFV17D yellow fever vaccination, bulk TCR alpha and beta repertoires were sequenced over time. Two healthy male donors, one aged 18 to 29 and one aged 30 to 40 years, made up the cohort. Blood was drawn at multiple timepoints before and after primary and secondary immunization, with bulk PBMC replicates and cell subsets isolated. The full study reports these points: The secondary T-cell response was weaker than the primary response but faster, peaking on day 5 instead of day 15. Most clones expanded after primary vaccination (almost 97% of CD4 and 80% to 90% of CD8) were re-detected after the booster, suggesting that broad memory maintenance occurred. A small share of clonotypes was detected in both CD4 and CD8 compartments, with the overlap likely arising from convergent recombination. Only two donors were included in the study, so the extent to which the findings can be generalized is limited. Computational filtering was needed because FACS-sorted repertoires could contain abundant contaminating clonotypes from the bulk population.

Germline trimming amounts to 9 bases on V and 0 bases on J, with 17 as the count of junction bases outside the gene matches. CDR1 is given as SEHNR and CDR2 as FQNEAQ, both from the germline V gene (reference sequence). The CDR3 covers 20 residues, taking in both the cysteine and the phenylalanine. Only the CDR3 DNA stays, 60 bases, in frame from base 1. TCR cDNA was synthesized by 5'RACE template switching, which introduced a universal primer site and unique molecular identifiers. cDNA synthesis was primed from both the TCR alpha and TCR beta constant segments. Library amplification involved two PCR steps, and the second step added sample barcodes and sequencing adapters. Libraries were sequenced on Illumina HiSeq 2500 (2x100 bp) or NovaSeq (2x150 bp). The published analysis was carried out like this. Demultiplexing of reads and collapsing into UMI consensus sequences were performed with MIGEC, and V(D)J alignment was carried out with MiXCR. Vaccine-responding clonotypes were identified with edgeR using replicate PBMC samples, with FDR below 0.01 and a log2 fold change above 5 up to day 15 being required. Each bulk clonotype received a CD4 or CD8 identity based on whether the sequenced CD4 or CD8 repertoire contained that clonotype at higher abundance. TCRdb applied fastp at Q25 and MiXCR to the public reads, then kept only in-frame beta chains. Here each entry gathers all rows of one CDR3 protein and keeps the most common genes and DNA. For this entry, the V and J calls and clone size follow TCRdb and not the study's own pipeline. This sample gives just under 600,000 distinct CDR3 sequences in total; about 14% of them show up just once. About 14% of the sample is taken by the ten largest.

This specimen's treatment or condition label, per the study, means: live attenuated yellow fever vaccine strain. At each blood-draw timepoint, two biological replicates of bulk PBMCs were collected. PBMCs were isolated from peripheral blood using a standard Ficoll-Paque protocol. RNA was extracted with TriZol from bulk PBMCs, CD4 and CD8 fractions, and dextramer-positive and dextramer-negative fractions. As regards this clonotype: Its antigen is not yet known. No clone much larger than this one lies a single base away; base qualities are absent.

In this chain, TRBV7-9 is recombined with TRBJ2-6; 10 bases in the middle match TRBD1. The sample was PBMCs, taken on the day of the yellow fever booster vaccination. The source is a man aged 30 to 39 who received the YFV17D yellow fever vaccine. The CDR3 reads as follows: CASIGTGDITLTSGANVLTF. The DNA sequence is TGTGCCAGTATTGGGACAGGGGACATTACGCTCACCTCTGGGGCCAACGTCCTGACTTTC.